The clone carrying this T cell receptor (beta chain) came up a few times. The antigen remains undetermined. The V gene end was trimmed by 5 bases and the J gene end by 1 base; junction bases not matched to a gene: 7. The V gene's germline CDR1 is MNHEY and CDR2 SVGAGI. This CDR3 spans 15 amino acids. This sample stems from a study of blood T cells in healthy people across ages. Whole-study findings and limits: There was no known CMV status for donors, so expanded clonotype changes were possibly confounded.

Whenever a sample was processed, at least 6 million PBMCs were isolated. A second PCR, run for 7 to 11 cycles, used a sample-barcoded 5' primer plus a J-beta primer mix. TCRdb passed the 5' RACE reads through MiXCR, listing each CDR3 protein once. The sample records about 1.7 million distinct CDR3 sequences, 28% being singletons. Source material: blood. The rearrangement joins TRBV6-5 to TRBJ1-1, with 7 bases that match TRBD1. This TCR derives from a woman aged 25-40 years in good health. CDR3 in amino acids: CASSRPGTANTEAFF. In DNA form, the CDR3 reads TGTGCCAGCAGTCGTCCCGGGACAGCGAACACTGAAGCTTTCTTT.